A selection of T cell receptor beta chains follows, all from one sample in a study of cytomegalovirus exposure and HLA in healthy donors. Using immunoSEQ multiplex PCR, the repertoire was profiled, and TCRdb retains in-frame clones only, with some absent. Seen here are under 200,000 clones, roughly 80% observed once, and the top ten hold more than 1.1%. The sequenced material came from PBMCs. All receptors come from a woman aged 25 to 39 in good health and CMV-seronegative. Each CDR3 is given without its conserved first and last residue. The size field is filled for only some rows; it gives once, few, many or a size class.

v_gene,j_gene,len,abundance,CDR3aa
TRBV28,TRBJ1-1,13,-,ASSSFQGLNTEAF
TRBV5-1,TRBJ2-5,14,-,ASSLAQGQLRETQY
TRBV5-1,TRBJ1-2,13,-,ASSLFPSSNYGYT
TRBV7-9,TRBJ2-3,16,-,ASSSRAGGRLGSDTQY
TRBV5-6,TRBJ1-2,11,few,ASSLNRDYGYT
TRBV11-2,TRBJ1-6,15,-,ASSLGDRGPTGSPLH
TRBV4-1,TRBJ1-6,15,once,ASSQPGQLSYNSPLH
TRBV20-1,TRBJ1-1,7,-,RPGTEAF
TRBV19,TRBJ2-7,13,-,ASSILSGGLYEQY
TRBV6-6,TRBJ2-1,11,-,AVRGSSYNEQF
TRBV6-5,TRBJ2-7,13,-,ASTIQGLASYEQY
TRBV5-5,TRBJ2-5,11,once,ASSLSGQETQY
TRBV11-2,TRBJ2-5,14,-,ASSFRIRSPGETQY
TRBV6-4,TRBJ2-6,15,-,ASSNYGLPSGANVLT
TRBV5-5,TRBJ2-7,12,-,ASSRTLGPYEQY
TRBV7-2,TRBJ2-3,15,once,ASSYEGLAPGTDTQY
TRBV28,TRBJ2-1,13,once,ASSLGRGFNNEQF
TRBV6-1,TRBJ2-7,16,medium-sized,ASSEARTGGRSRYEQY
TRBV6-1,TRBJ1-1,12,-,ASSSDRANTEAF
TRBV9,TRBJ2-3,14,once,ASSLSGALRTDTQY
TRBV19,TRBJ1-1,11,once,ASIERVNTEAF
TRBV6-5,TRBJ2-7,11,-,ASSYERYYEQY
TRBV5-1,TRBJ2-2,13,-,ASSPEGGAAGELF
TRBV7-2,TRBJ1-1,11,-,ASSLTRDTEAF
TRBV28,TRBJ1-1,11,-,ASSYRGGREAF
TRBV2,TRBJ2-2,14,once,ASSESGGANTGELF
TRBV5-5,TRBJ1-5,13,-,ASSPGQHSNQPQH